This TCR beta chain was identified during a study of T-cell reconstitution after alpha-beta-depleted transplantation in children (dated by TCRdb to about 2016). With respect to the entire study: Using TCR repertoire profiling, the study quantitatively followed how T-cell immune reconstitution unfolded in children after TCRalphabeta/CD19-depleted allogeneic hematopoietic cell transplantation. General conclusions and limits of the study: Over subsequent months, a decline in hyperexpanded clone frequencies was noted, and after one year, T-cell counts and TCRbeta diversity were mostly ascribed to newly produced T cells. In some patients, the high TCRbeta diversity seen at day 60 was put down to recipient T cells and intrathymic progenitors that had survived conditioning. The apparently early recovery of alphabetaT-cell counts about two months after transplant reportedly depended on only several hundred rapidly expanded clones that came from non-depleted graft cells.

CDR1 and CDR2 were assigned from the germline V gene as SGHAT and FQNNGV. Including the terminal cysteine and phenylalanine, the CDR3 comprises 21 residues. The retained sequence is limited to the CDR3, 63 bases, with the frame set at the first base. Trimmed from V: 5 bases; trimmed from J: 2 bases; junction bases lacking a gene match: 20. The treatment or condition label of this sample denotes: allogeneic hematopoietic cell transplantation with graft depleted of TCRalphabeta T cells and CD19 B cells. The children who served as transplant recipients had been given grafts of TCRalphabeta/CD19-depleted allogeneic hematopoietic cells. To note about this clonotype: The antigen this receptor binds is unknown. No quality values exist for individual bases; no much larger clone is one base distant.

Preparation of the library involved PCR. The listed sequencing device is Illumina HiSeq 2500. Molecular barcoding was employed in the preparation of TCR libraries, with unique molecular identifiers being used to normalize TCRbeta repertoire quantification. Starting from the raw public reads, TCRdb applied fastp trimming at Q25, assembled clones with MiXCR and retained in-frame beta chains. All rows with the same CDR3 protein become a single entry with the most common DNA and genes. The sample table holds hundreds of thousands of distinct CDR3 sequences, of which about 12% were seen once. 0.75% to 0.85% of the sample is held by the ten biggest clonotypes.

This sample comprised PBMCs, obtained before TCRalphabeta/CD19-depleted stem cell transplant. The sequence links TRBV11-2 to TRBJ2-3, with TRBD2 identical over 12 junction bases. This clonotype was sampled from a girl between 2 and 10 years old with congenital amegakaryocytic thrombocytopenia, due to receive a stem cell transplant. The CDR3 amino acid sequence is: CASSPQRWGTSGPALTDTQYF. The nucleotides read TGTGCCAGCAGCCCACAAAGGTGGGGGACTAGCGGGCCGGCACTCACAGATACGCAGTATTTT.